The clone carrying this T cell receptor (beta chain) was counted at least ten times. These data originate in a study of blood T cells in healthy people across ages. V was clipped by 6 bases and J by 2 bases; unmatched bases: 8. Germline CDR1 SQVTM, CDR2 ANQGSEA. This CDR3 has 14 amino acids. Combining a sample-barcoded 5' primer with a J-beta primer mix, a second PCR ran for roughly 6 to 12 cycles. TCRdb used MiXCR to reprocess the 5' RACE reads, holding one entry per CDR3 protein. Among about 1.6 million distinct CDR3 sequences listed, almost 35% were seen once. The gene calls are TRBV29-1 and TRBJ2-7; 9 nucleotides line up with TRBD1. The sequence was collected from a young woman in good health. Sequenced sample: blood. The CDR3 region is CSVVQGARPYEQYF. The CDR3 coding sequence is TGCAGCGTCGTACAGGGGGCGCGACCCTACGAGCAGTACTTC.